This TCR beta chain was captured by sequencing in a study of blood T cell repertoires in COVID-19. The wider study: Acute-phase and convalescent COVID-19 samples originated in the United States, Italy and Spain.

Clones were sequenced by immunoSEQ multiplex PCR, and TCRdb holds only the in-frame ones, with some missing. This sample carries 330,000 or so clones, more than 85% of them seen once, and the ten largest clones take 2.5% to 3.5%. Trimming took 8 bases from V and 2 from J; bases not matched to a gene: 13. The CDR3 is made up of 18 amino acids. From germline, CDR1 is MNHEY and CDR2 SMNVEV (reference sequence). This sequence joins TRBV27 and TRBJ2-6, with 9 bases fitting TRBD2. The TCR comes from a woman aged 25 to 39 who had recovered from COVID-19. Source material: PBMCs or T cells enriched from blood (not recorded which). CDR3 DNA sequence: TGTGCCAGCGGAGGATTAGCGGGAGTGGATGCTGGGGCCAACGTCCTGACTTTC. Translation: CASGGLAGVDAGANVLTF.